The present T cell receptor beta chain was sequenced within a study of cytotoxic CD8 clonotypes in ibrutinib-treated CLL (dated by TCRdb to about 2021). A note on the overall study: In this cohort, about 16 patients were treatment-naive and ten to eleven were relapsed/refractory, while approximately 18 had unmutated IGHV. The response samples were drawn at a median of roughly twelve months into treatment, with a range of about 6 to 36 months. Of the 80 to 95 participants in the trial, approximately 25 had longitudinal samples available. On average, each sample yielded roughly 260,000 productive templates and 94,082 productive rearrangements. Partial responses were observed in roughly 24 patients and complete responses in 2; after a median follow-up of around 68 months, remission was maintained in some 14 patients and progression was observed in approximately 12. Patients were still on ibrutinib when every remission and progressive disease sample was collected. Cryopreserved peripheral blood mononuclear cells were collected at three points: before therapy, at response, and at either sustained remission or disease progression.

In the paper's terms, the time point label means: about a year on ibrutinib. For TCR beta library preparation, about 2.2 micrograms of genomic DNA was extracted from cryopreserved PBMCs. Longitudinal blood samples from CLL patients receiving ibrutinib monotherapy were subjected to high-throughput TCR beta sequencing. The patients were enrolled in a single-center, open-label phase 2 trial of ibrutinib monotherapy. The study at large found these results: Public clonotypes were rare and either contracted or stayed stable during treatment, and the rise in clonality at ibrutinib response reflected the expansion of private clonotypes. An increase in clonality was observed at ibrutinib response, with clonality remaining stable during sustained remission and falling back toward baseline at progression. Sampling times were not matched between patients in sustained remission and patients whose disease was progressing, and lymph node repertoires were not examined. At baseline, clonality was higher than in age-matched healthy donors and showed a strong correlation with circulating CD8+ T-cell counts.

The goal of deep resolution MiSeq sequencing was a depth between 1 in 1 million and 1 in 200,000 T cells, and coverage averaged 10x per clonotype. The immunoSEQ hsTCRB Kit was used to generate the TCR beta libraries. On the authors' methods: ImmunoSEQ Data Assistant and ImmunoSEQ Analyzer were used for data analysis, and V, D and J genes were assigned according to IMGT definitions. Clonality, which ranges from 0 to 1, was calculated as one minus the normalized Shannon entropy of productive rearrangement frequencies. Public clonotype analysis was restricted to overrepresented clonotypes comprising at least 0.05% of each patient's repertoire. About twelve age-matched healthy donor repertoires from immuneACCESS were used as controls for clonality. TCRdb obtained this table from immuneACCESS and retained in-frame rearrangements with V and J assigned. These tables miss some clones; where compared with another copy, unresolved V genes account for less than half of the shortfall, and the remainder is unexplained. V and J calls and clone size are as listed in that table; D and trimming were resolved from the DNA. This sample is represented by 45,000 or so clones; about 70% of them were singletons. The ten largest clones take up approximately 13% of the sample.

Regarding this clone: The antigen this receptor binds is unknown. Per-base quality was not reported, and no clone a single base away is much larger than it.

In the germline V gene, CDR1 corresponds to MGHDK and CDR2 to SYGVNS. Measured from the cysteine to the phenylalanine, the CDR3 is 12 residues long. Just CDR3 DNA is preserved here, 36 bases in frame from base 1. V loses 6 bases of germline sequence and J loses 6 bases, and the interval between the two ends is 8 bases. The chain is made from TRBV25-1 and TRBJ2-2; the D gene remains uncertain. This receptor was identified in a human donor with chronic lymphocytic leukemia. The sequencing here drew on PBMCs, taken after 12 months of ibrutinib treatment. The sequence in DNA is TGTGCCAGCAGCGTACCAGCCGGGGAGCTGTTTTTT. Protein translation: CASSVPAGELFF.